The 23 T cell receptor beta chains below come from one sample, sequenced in a study of human T cells and chemical hapten exposure. Time point described: pre-sensitization, week 0. Documented treatment: therapeutic diphenylcyclopropenone sensitization with weekly scalp DPC. A single record per CDR3 protein comes from TCRdb applying MiXCR to the RACE reads. The sample contains around 330,000 distinct CDR3 sequences, roughly 6% of which appear only once. The sequenced sample was whole blood, obtained in connection with sensitization to the hapten diphenylcyclopropenone (DPC). These receptors all come from a woman aged 18-29 years with alopecia areata. Some clones in this sample may be carry-over from other donors' samples.

CDR3 loop: CASSSLPGQGAKQEAFF. DNA for the CDR3: TGTGCCAGCTCATCGTTACCGGGACAGGGGGCAAAACAGGAAGCTTTCTTT. The chain uses TRBV18 and TRBJ1-1, with TRBD1 identical over 12 bases. Germline CDR1 is KGHSH and CDR2 is LQKENI. The CDR3 contains 17 residues. J gave up 8 bases and V 5 bases, and 15 bases lay outside the gene matches.

There are many counts of this clonotype. This chain connects TRBV6-6 to TRBJ2-7; D assignment may be TRBD1 or TRBD2 (7 bases each). Between the trimmed V and J ends, which lost 5 bases and 2 bases, there was a span of 13 bases. CDR3 size: 14 residues. The germline V gene encodes CDR1 MNHNY and CDR2 SVGAGI (reference sequence). Here the CDR3 reads CASSQGGSTYEQYF. The CDR3 region has the DNA TGTGCCAGCAGTCAGGGGGGGTCCACCTACGAGCAGTACTTC.

The chain uses TRBV27 and TRBJ1-5; 7 positions match TRBD1. The V and J ends lost 4 bases and 6 bases, in that order; junction bases with no gene match: 6. Per germline, CDR1 MNHEY and CDR2 SMNVEV (reference sequence). The CDR3 consists of 14 residues. CDR3 amino acids: CASSYGQVGQPQHF. In DNA, the CDR3 is TGTGCCAGCAGTTACGGACAGGTCGGTCAGCCCCAGCATTTT.

This clonotype was counted between two and nine times. This rearrangement joins TRBV4-2 to TRBJ1-6; 9 bases line up with TRBD1. CDR1 and CDR2 from the germline V gene are LGHNA and YNFKEQ. The ends lost 2 bases at V and 10 bases at J; junction bases unmatched: 9. The CDR3 loop spans 16 amino acids. The CDR3 sequence: CASSQNPGQGGSPLHF. DNA for the CDR3: TGTGCCAGCAGCCAAAATCCGGGACAGGGAGGATCACCCCTCCACTTT.

The CDR3 sequence: CSAPLQGAGETQYF. The CDR3 coding sequence is TGCAGTGCGCCCCTTCAGGGGGCTGGGGAGACCCAGTACTTC. This sequence joins TRBV20-1 and TRBJ2-5; 8 bases fit TRBD1. The V segment lost 6 bases and the J segment 5 bases; nucleotides outside the gene matches: 11. Germline CDR1 and CDR2: DFQATT and SNEGSKA (reference sequence). There are 14 residues in the CDR3.

This clonotype was seen ten or more times. The CDR3 DNA follows: TGTGCCAGCAGCCGCACAGGGGGGACGGATACGCAGTATTTT. Residues: CASSRTGGTDTQYF. The chain is built from TRBV6-4 and TRBJ2-3; 8 bases align to TRBD1. The germline V gene encodes CDR1 MRHNA and CDR2 SNTAGT. After removal of 6 bases from V and 6 bases from J, the junction contained 8 bases not matched to a gene. This CDR3 comprises 14 residues.

This clonotype was observed many times. This chain connects TRBV7-2 to TRBJ1-1, with D perhaps TRBD1 (5 bases). Germline CDR1 is SGHTA and CDR2 is FQGNSA. This CDR3 region has 14 residues. V lost 3 bases, J lost 4 bases, and 12 bases lay in between. This CDR3 is CASSLRSGGTEAFF. In nucleotides, the CDR3 is TGTGCCAGCAGCTTGAGAAGCGGGGGCACTGAAGCTTTCTTT.

This clonotype was observed many times. The chain combines TRBV4-3 with TRBJ1-1; no clear D. The ends were cut back, 0 bases at V and 3 bases at J, with 11 bases in the middle. Germline CDR1 is LGHNA and CDR2 is YSLEER. The CDR3 contains 15 residues. As DNA, the CDR3 is TGCGCCAGCAGCCAAGACGTGAAGGGAGACACTGAAGCTTTCTTT. Translating gives CASSQDVKGDTEAFF.

The chain links TRBV12-3 or TRBV12-4 to TRBJ2-6; D unresolved. The CDR3 runs 14 residues. The V gene lost 7 bases and the J gene lost 1 base, with 8 bases spanning the gap. This CDR3 is CASIPGSGANVLTF. CDR3 nucleotides: TGTGCCAGCATCCCAGGTTCTGGGGCCAACGTCCTGACTTTC.

Many counts were recorded for this clonotype. The CDR3 nucleotides are TGTGCCAGCGGGGGTTCTCCATACGGGACAGACCAAGAGACCCAGTACTTC. Translation gives CASGGSPYGTDQETQYF. The V gene is TRBV2, the J gene TRBJ2-5; 7 bases agree with TRBD1. CDR3 length: 17 residues. The junction had 15 bases not matched to a gene; V was cut back by 8 bases and J by 0 bases. Germline V gives CDR1 SNHLY, CDR2 FYNNEI.

This clonotype was seen many times. The V gene is TRBV29-1, the J gene TRBJ2-7; D unresolved. In germline, CDR1 is SQVTM, CDR2 ANQGSEA. The CDR3 contains 14 residues. Trimming took 1 base from V and 5 from J, leaving 15 bases between them. Here the CDR3 reads CSVEVTALAHEQYF. In DNA form, the CDR3 reads TGCAGCGTTGAAGTAACGGCCTTAGCCCACGAGCAGTACTTC.

This clonotype came up many times. CDR3 sequence reads: CASSQVIGSSGNTIYF. The DNA of the CDR3 is TGCGCCAGCAGCCAAGTAATCGGCAGCTCTGGAAACACCATATATTTT. The chain uses TRBV4-3 and TRBJ1-3; no clear D gene. V dropped 1 base and J dropped 0 bases, with 10 bases sitting between them. Germline CDR1 reads LGHNA; CDR2 reads YSLEER. This CDR3 is built from 16 residues.

This clonotype was detected only a few times. This chain connects TRBV4-2 to TRBJ2-1; 13 nucleotides align to TRBD2. V lost 1 base and J lost 4; bases outside the gene matches: 10. CDR3 size: 19 residues. The V gene's germline CDR1 is LGHNA and CDR2 YNFKEQ. In nucleotides, the CDR3 is TGTGCCAGCAGCCAAGCAGCGAGGACTAGCGGGGGACCTTACAATGAGCAGTTCTTC. Protein sequence: CASSQAARTSGGPYNEQFF.

This chain uses TRBV7-6 with TRBJ1-5; D is ambiguous. Between the trimmed V and J ends, which lost 3 bases and 5 bases, there was a span of 8 bases. The CDR3 loop spans 13 amino acids. CDR1 is SGHVS, CDR2 FNYEAQ, per germline. CDR3 coding DNA: TGTGCCAGCAGCTTGGCGGCTTATCAGCCCCAGCATTTT. The encoded protein is CASSLAAYQPQHF.

This clonotype was detected ten times or more. J is TRBJ2-5 and V is TRBV7-2; D unresolved. V lost 6 bases and J lost 5, with 16 bases in between. The CDR3 is 14 amino acids. Germline V gives CDR1 SGHTA, CDR2 FQGNSA. The DNA of the CDR3 is TGTGCCAGCAGATCGGGTCATCATTCGGAGACCCAGTACTTC. It specifies CASRSGHHSETQYF.

This clonotype has a count of ten or more. The gene calls are TRBV7-9 and TRBJ1-5, with D unresolved. This CDR3 region has 12 residues. Germline V CDR1 and CDR2: SEHNR, FQNEAQ (reference sequence). V was shortened by 4 bases and J by 2 bases, with 3 bases between the two germline ends. CDR3 sequence reads: CASSSRNQPQHF. CDR3 in DNA: TGTGCCAGCAGCTCTCGCAATCAGCCCCAGCATTTT.

This rearrangement joins TRBV12-3 or TRBV12-4 to TRBJ1-1; 10 nucleotides match TRBD1. V shed 4 bases, J shed 5 bases, and the junction held 4 bases outside the gene matches. The CDR3 is 14 residues long. CDR3 amino acids: CASSWGQGKTEAFF. The CDR3 nucleotides read TGTGCCAGCAGTTGGGGACAGGGGAAAACTGAAGCTTTCTTT.

DNA for the CDR3: TGTGCCAGCAGTTACTCGGGAGCGGGGGGACGGACAGATACGCAGTATTTT. Translating it yields CASSYSGAGGRTDTQYF. The chain joins TRBV6-5 to TRBJ2-3, with TRBD2 matching over 9 bases. CDR3 size: 17 residues. Trimming at V came to 0 bases and at J to 3 bases, leaving 7 bases not matched to a gene. Looked up from germline, CDR1 is MNHEY and CDR2 is SVGAGI.

The genes are TRBV27 and TRBJ2-2; no reliable D call. Germline loops: CDR1 MNHEY, CDR2 SMNVEV (reference sequence). CDR3 length: 17 residues. V was cut by 2 bases and J by 3 bases, with 16 bases left in between. CDR3 sequence: CASSLTPYRADTGELFF. Written as DNA, the CDR3 is TGTGCCAGCAGTTTAACCCCCTACCGCGCTGACACCGGGGAGCTGTTTTTT.

This clonotype has ten or more counts. The chain's CDR3 is CASSKNLGRSGNQPQHF. The CDR3 DNA reads as TGTGCCAGCAGCAAAAACTTAGGACGGAGCGGCAATCAGCCCCAGCATTTT. V is TRBV21-1 and J is TRBJ1-5. TRBV21-1 is flagged as a pseudogene. This CDR3 spans 17 amino acids.

This clonotype was observed a handful of times. The CDR3 DNA reads as TGTGCCAGCAGCCCTCTCCTTGCCGGCACTGAAGCTTTCTTT. Residues: CASSPLLAGTEAFF. The chain carries TRBV3-1 and TRBJ1-1; D is unresolved. V lost 4 bases and J 4 bases, leaving 13 bases between the germline ends. The germline CDR1 and CDR2 sequences are LGHDT and YNNKEL (reference sequence). The CDR3 consists of 14 residues. Supplemented by reference TRBV3-1 and TRBJ1-1, the full variable domain reads DTAVSQTPKYLVTQMGNDKSIKCEQNLGHDTMYWYKQDSKKFLKIMFSYNNKELIINETVPNRFSPKSPDKAHLNLHINSLELGDSAVYFCASSPLLAGTEAFFGQGTRLTVV.

J is TRBJ1-5 and V is TRBV20-1; D is possibly TRBD1 (5 bases). The CDR3 runs to 15 residues. Trimming removed 3 bases from V and 6 bases from J, with 18 bases in between. The germline CDR1 and CDR2 sequences are DFQATT and SNEGSKA (reference sequence). CDR3 DNA: TGCAGTGCTAGTCCGGGGGGAGGGGAAAGTCAGCCCCAGCATTTT. It is translated as CSASPGGGESQPQHF.

In this sample, this clonotype turned up many times. The gene calls are TRBV18 and TRBJ2-4; the match to TRBD1 covers 7 bases. Germline values: CDR1 KGHSH, CDR2 LQKENI. The CDR3 runs to 16 residues. The V segment lost 3 bases and the J segment 4 bases; nucleotides outside the gene matches: 9. The CDR3 sequence: CASSPISGTAKNIQYF. The CDR3 region has the DNA TGTGCCAGCTCACCGATATCCGGGACAGCAAAAAACATTCAGTACTTC.